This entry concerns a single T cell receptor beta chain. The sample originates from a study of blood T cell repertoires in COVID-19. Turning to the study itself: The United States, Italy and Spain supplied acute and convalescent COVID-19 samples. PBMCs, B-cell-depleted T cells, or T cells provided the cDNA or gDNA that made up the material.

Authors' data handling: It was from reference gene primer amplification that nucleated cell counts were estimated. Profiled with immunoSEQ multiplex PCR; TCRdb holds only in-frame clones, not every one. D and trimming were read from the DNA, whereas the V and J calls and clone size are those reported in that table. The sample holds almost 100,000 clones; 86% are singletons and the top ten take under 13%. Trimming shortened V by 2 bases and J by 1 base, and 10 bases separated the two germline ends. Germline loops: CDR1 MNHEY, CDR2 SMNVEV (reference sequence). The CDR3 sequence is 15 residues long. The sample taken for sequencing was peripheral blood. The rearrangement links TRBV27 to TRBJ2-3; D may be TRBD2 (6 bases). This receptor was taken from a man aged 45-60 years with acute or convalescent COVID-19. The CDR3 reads CASSLTSSRTDTQYF. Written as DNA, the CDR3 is TGTGCCAGCAGTTTAACTAGCTCTCGCACAGATACGCAGTATTTT.